A single sample is the source of the 13 T cell receptor beta chains below, sequenced in a study of blood T cell repertoires in COVID-19. The assay was immunoSEQ multiplex PCR, and TCRdb's table has in-frame clones only and misses some. Seen here are approximately 260,000 clones, 87% observed once, and the top ten hold 7.2%. The sequencing input was peripheral blood. These receptors were collected from a man in his sixties who had recovered from COVID-19.

This clone was recorded a few times. The rearrangement links TRBV2 to TRBJ1-2, with TRBD1 matching 7 bases. Germline trimming cut 8 bases from V and 4 bases from J; bases unmatched to any gene: 4. CDR3 length: 12 residues. The germline V gene encodes CDR1 SNHLY and CDR2 FYNNEI. The CDR3 sequence is CASSTGFYGYTF. Here the CDR3 DNA reads TGTGCCAGCTCGACAGGGTTCTATGGCTACACCTTC.

Remarks on this clone: This same CDR3 is encoded by further DNA sequences in the sample. The chain combines TRBV5-1 with TRBJ2-1, with D unresolved. V was trimmed by 2 bases and J by 0 bases, leaving 6 bases between them. This CDR3 is built from 14 residues. The germline V gene encodes CDR1 SGHRS and CDR2 YFSETQ. CDR3 protein: CASSFPSSYNEQFF. CDR3 DNA: TGCGCCAGCAGCTTTCCTAGCTCCTACAATGAGCAGTTCTTC.

The V and J genes are TRBV7-9 and TRBJ2-5; TRBD1 agrees at 7 bases. V gave up 4 bases and J gave up 7 bases; unmatched junction bases: 9. The germline CDR1 and CDR2 sequences are SEHNR and FQNEAQ (reference sequence). The CDR3 contains 14 residues. CDR3 sequence: CASSSTGVRGTQYF. CDR3 DNA sequence: TGTGCCAGCAGCTCAACAGGGGTTCGAGGGACCCAGTACTTC.

CDR3 sequence reads: CASSTSLAGGITDTQYF. In nucleotides, the CDR3 is TGTGCCAGTAGTACCTCACTAGCGGGGGGGATCACAGATACGCAGTATTTT. The V call is TRBV19, the J call TRBJ2-3; TRBD2 matches at 13 bases. The CDR3 spans 17 residues. Germline CDR1 LNHDA, CDR2 SQIVND (reference sequence). V lost 4 bases and J lost 2; bases outside the gene matches: 6.

The CDR3 DNA reads as TGTGCCAGCAGCGTAGTTGGGACAGGGTGGATGGAGCAGTACTTC. It encodes CASSVVGTGWMEQYF. The chain couples TRBV9 to TRBJ2-7; 9 bases match TRBD1. The V segment lost 0 bases and the J segment 7 bases; nucleotides outside the gene matches: 8. The germline V gene encodes CDR1 SGDLS and CDR2 YYNGEE. This CDR3 is built from 15 residues.

This chain links TRBV7-8 with TRBJ1-5; D gene uncertain. V lost 5 bases, J lost 1 base, and 12 bases lay in between. In germline, CDR1 is SGHVS, CDR2 FQNEAQ. This CDR3 contains 15 residues. The CDR3 sequence: CASSRNFLSNQPQHF. The CDR3 DNA is TGTGCCAGCAGCCGTAATTTTTTGAGCAATCAGCCCCAGCATTTT.

The V call is TRBV11-2, the J call TRBJ2-2; D gene unclear. Trimming pared 0 bases from V and 7 bases from J, leaving 6 bases between. The CDR3 sequence is 13 residues long. The germline CDR1 and CDR2 sequences are SGHAT and FQNNGV. The chain's CDR3 is CASSLESRGELFF. The CDR3, as DNA: TGTGCCAGCAGCTTAGAGTCGCGCGGGGAGCTGTTTTTT.

This chain links TRBV11-2 with TRBJ2-2; possible D gene TRBD2, 7 bases. The CDR3 sequence is 16 residues long. The ends were cut back, 7 bases at V and 8 bases at J, with 23 bases in the middle. From germline, CDR1 is SGHAT and CDR2 FQNNGV. The CDR3 sequence is CASTPNGGPIGGELFF. In nucleotides, the CDR3 is TGTGCCAGCACCCCTAACGGGGGGCCGATTGGAGGGGAGCTGTTTTTT.

V gene TRBV7-2 combines with J gene TRBJ2-6; no clear D gene. Trimming cost V 5 bases and J 4 bases, with 12 bases left between them. Per the germline V gene, CDR1 is SGHTA and CDR2 is FQGNSA. The CDR3 runs to 15 residues. In nucleotides, the CDR3 is TGTGCCAGCAGCGCGGTATACCCCGGGGCCAACGTCCTGACTTTC. It is translated as CASSAVYPGANVLTF.

J is TRBJ1-2 and V is TRBV6-5; no clear D gene. The CDR3 loop spans 10 amino acids. CDR1 is MNHEY and CDR2 is SVGAGI in the germline V gene. Trimming removed 10 bases from V and 8 bases from J, with 11 bases in between. DNA for the CDR3: TGTGCCACCCGAGGGCCGGGCTACACCTTC. This encodes CATRGPGYTF.

This chain joins TRBV11-2 and TRBJ2-1; TRBD1 matches 7 bases. From germline, CDR1 is SGHAT and CDR2 FQNNGV. The CDR3 extends over 13 amino acids. Trimming took 5 bases from V and 8 from J; bases not matched to a gene: 6. CDR3 loop: CASSRTGSDEQFF. Written as DNA, the CDR3 is TGTGCCAGCAGCCGGACAGGTAGTGATGAGCAGTTCTTC.

This chain uses TRBV7-9 with TRBJ1-1; no firm D call. This CDR3 is 13 amino acids long. Germline V gene lookup returns CDR1 SEHNR and CDR2 FQNEAQ (reference sequence). Between the trimmed V and J ends, which lost 3 bases and 4 bases, there was a span of 9 bases. The CDR3 DNA follows: TGTGCCAGCAGCTTGATGAGGCCCACTGAAGCTTTCTTT. It is translated as CASSLMRPTEAFF. The entire variable domain, with the rest obtained from reference TRBV7-9 and TRBJ1-1, is as follows: DTGVSQNPRHKITKRGQNVTFRCDPISEHNRLYWYRQTLGQGPEFLTYFQNEAQLEKSRLLSDRFSAERPKGSFSTLEIQRTEQGDSAMYLCASSLMRPTEAFFGQGTRLTVV.

The genes are TRBV24-1 and TRBJ2-1, with 13 bases fitting TRBD2. Germline V gene sequence: CDR1 KGHDR, CDR2 SFDVKD. Trimming took 3 bases from V and 4 from J; bases not matched to a gene: 11. The CDR3 sequence is 19 residues long. This chain's CDR3 is CATSDGLGTSGDEYNEQFF. The CDR3 coding sequence is TGTGCCACCAGTGATGGATTAGGGACTAGCGGGGATGAATACAATGAGCAGTTCTTC.